This T cell receptor beta chain was observed in a study of PD-1 blockade in mismatch repair-deficient tumors. The time point here: identical approximately 11-day culture without peptide (control). More than five ELISpot-reactive neoantigen peptides each drove an approximately 10-day in vitro stimulation. V lost 4 bases and J 4 bases, leaving 8 bases between the germline ends. Per germline, CDR1 DFQATT and CDR2 SNEGSKA (reference sequence). This CDR3 region has 11 residues. On this clone: Its antigen is not identified.

Clones were sequenced by immunoSEQ multiplex PCR, and TCRdb holds only the in-frame ones, with some missing. The table includes more than 13,000 clones, 80% to 90% detected once. This clonotype was sampled from an adult with mismatch repair-deficient cancer. The chain uses TRBV20-1 and TRBJ2-7; D not resolved. Sequencing used cells cultured in vitro, obtained from a patient treated with pembrolizumab. The DNA of the CDR3 is TGCAGTGCTACGAAGTCATACGAGCAGTACTTC. As protein: CSATKSYEQYF.